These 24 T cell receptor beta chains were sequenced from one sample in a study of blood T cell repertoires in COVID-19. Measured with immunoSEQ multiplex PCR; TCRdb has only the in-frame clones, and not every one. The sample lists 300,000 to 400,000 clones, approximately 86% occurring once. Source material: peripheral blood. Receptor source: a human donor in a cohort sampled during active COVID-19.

The CDR3 sequence: CASSRPNTGELFF. The DNA for the CDR3 is TGTGCCAGCAGCAGGCCGAACACCGGGGAGCTGTTTTTT. This chain uses TRBV6-6 with TRBJ2-2; no definite D call. CDR3 length: 13 amino acids. V shed 6 bases and J shed 0 bases, with 5 bases lying between them. Germline lookup yields CDR1 MNHNY and CDR2 SVGAGI (reference sequence).

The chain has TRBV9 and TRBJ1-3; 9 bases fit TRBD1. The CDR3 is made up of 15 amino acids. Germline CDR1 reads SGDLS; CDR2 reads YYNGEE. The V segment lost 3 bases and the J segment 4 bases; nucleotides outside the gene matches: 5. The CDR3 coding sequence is TGTGCCAGCAGCGCACGGACAGGGGAGGGAAACACCATATATTTT. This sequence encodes CASSARTGEGNTIYF.

CDR3 DNA sequence: TGTGCCAGCAGTTCTTCAGGGGCCAACCGGGAAAAACTGTTTTTT. Its protein product is CASSSSGANREKLFF. The rearrangement uses TRBV28 and TRBJ1-4; possible D gene TRBD1, 6 bases. The CDR3 is 15 amino acids. Germline CDR1 is MDHEN and CDR2 is SYDVKM. Trimming took 4 bases from V and 8 from J, leaving 17 bases between them.

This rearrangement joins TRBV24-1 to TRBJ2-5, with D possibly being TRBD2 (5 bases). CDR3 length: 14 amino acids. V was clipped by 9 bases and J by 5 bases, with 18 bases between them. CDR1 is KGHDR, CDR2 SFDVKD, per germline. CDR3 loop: CATRGGGTGETQYF. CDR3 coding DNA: TGTGCCACCCGCGGCGGAGGTACCGGCGAGACCCAGTACTTC.

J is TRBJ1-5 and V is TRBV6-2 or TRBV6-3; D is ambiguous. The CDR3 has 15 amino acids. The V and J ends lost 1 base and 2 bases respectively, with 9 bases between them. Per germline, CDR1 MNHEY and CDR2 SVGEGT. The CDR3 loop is CASSYFIGGNQPQHF. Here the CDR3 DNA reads TGTGCCAGCAGTTACTTCATCGGGGGCAATCAGCCCCAGCATTTT.

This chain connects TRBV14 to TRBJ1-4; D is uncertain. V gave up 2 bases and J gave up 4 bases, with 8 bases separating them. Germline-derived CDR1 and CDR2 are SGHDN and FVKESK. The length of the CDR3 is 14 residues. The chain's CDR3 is CASSQLEGNEKLFF. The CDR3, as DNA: TGTGCCAGCAGCCAATTGGAGGGTAATGAAAAACTGTTTTTT.

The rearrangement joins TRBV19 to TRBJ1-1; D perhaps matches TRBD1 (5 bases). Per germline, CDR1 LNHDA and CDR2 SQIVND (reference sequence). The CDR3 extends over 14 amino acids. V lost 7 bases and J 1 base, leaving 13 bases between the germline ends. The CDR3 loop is CASTVGRGNTEAFF. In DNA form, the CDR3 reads TGTGCCAGTACGGTCGGGAGGGGGAACACTGAAGCTTTCTTT.

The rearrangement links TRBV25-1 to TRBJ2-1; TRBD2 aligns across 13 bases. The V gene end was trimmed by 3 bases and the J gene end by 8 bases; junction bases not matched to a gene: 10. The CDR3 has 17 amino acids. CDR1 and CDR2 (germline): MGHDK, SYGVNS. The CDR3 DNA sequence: TGTGCCAGCAGTGAGGAGACTAGCGGGGGGAAATCCCATGAGCAGTTCTTC. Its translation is CASSEETSGGKSHEQFF.

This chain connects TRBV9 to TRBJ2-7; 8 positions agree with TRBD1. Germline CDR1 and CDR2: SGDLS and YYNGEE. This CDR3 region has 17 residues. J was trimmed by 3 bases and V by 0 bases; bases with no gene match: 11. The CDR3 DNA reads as TGTGCCAGCAGCGTAGACGCCCTTGGACAGGGTAACTACGAGCAGTACTTC. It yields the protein CASSVDALGQGNYEQYF.

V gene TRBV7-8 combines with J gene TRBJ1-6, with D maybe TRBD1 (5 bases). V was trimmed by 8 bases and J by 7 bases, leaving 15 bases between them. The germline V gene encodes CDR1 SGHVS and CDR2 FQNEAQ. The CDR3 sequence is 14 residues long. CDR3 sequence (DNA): TGTGCCAGCTCCTTAATAGGGGTAAATTCACCCCTCCACTTT. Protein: CASSLIGVNSPLHF.

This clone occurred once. The DNA of the CDR3 is TGTGCCAGCAGCTTGGTAGGGACATCGGCTAATGAAAAACTGTTTTTT. Translated: CASSLVGTSANEKLFF. The chain links TRBV5-5 to TRBJ1-4, with D maybe TRBD1 (6 bases). CDR3 length: 16 residues. Trimming took off 0 bases at V and 3 bases at J, with 12 bases between the two ends. Germline lookup yields CDR1 SGHKS and CDR2 YYEKEE (reference sequence).

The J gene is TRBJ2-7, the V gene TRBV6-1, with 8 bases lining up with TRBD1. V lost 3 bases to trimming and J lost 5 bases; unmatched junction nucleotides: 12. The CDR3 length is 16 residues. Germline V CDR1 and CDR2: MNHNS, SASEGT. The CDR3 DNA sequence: TGTGCCAGCAGTGACCCCTCCCGGACAGGGATTAACGAGCAGTACTTC. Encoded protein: CASSDPSRTGINEQYF.

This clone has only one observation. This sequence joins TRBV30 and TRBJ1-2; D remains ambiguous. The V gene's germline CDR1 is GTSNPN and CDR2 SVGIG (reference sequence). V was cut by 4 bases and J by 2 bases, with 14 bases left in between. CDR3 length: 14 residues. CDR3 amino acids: CAWTLLGLNYGYTF. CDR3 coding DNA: TGTGCCTGGACCCTACTGGGCTTAAACTATGGCTACACCTTC.

CDR3 nucleotides: TGTGCCAGCAGCCTAGTAGCGGGGGGTGGGGATACGCAGTATTTT. This sequence encodes CASSLVAGGGDTQYF. V gene TRBV3-1 (or the pseudogene TRBV3-2) combines with J gene TRBJ2-3; TRBD2 aligns across 10 bases. Germline loops: CDR1 LGHDT, CDR2 YNNKEL (reference sequence). This CDR3 has 15 amino acids. Germline trimming cut 4 bases from V and 6 bases from J; bases unmatched to any gene: 7.

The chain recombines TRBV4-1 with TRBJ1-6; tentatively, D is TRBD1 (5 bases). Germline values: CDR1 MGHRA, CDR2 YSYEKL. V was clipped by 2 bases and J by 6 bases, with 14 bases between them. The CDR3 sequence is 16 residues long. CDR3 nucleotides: TGCGCCAGCAGCCAACTCGGACAACGAGTTAATTCACCCCTCCACTTT. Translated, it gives CASSQLGQRVNSPLHF.

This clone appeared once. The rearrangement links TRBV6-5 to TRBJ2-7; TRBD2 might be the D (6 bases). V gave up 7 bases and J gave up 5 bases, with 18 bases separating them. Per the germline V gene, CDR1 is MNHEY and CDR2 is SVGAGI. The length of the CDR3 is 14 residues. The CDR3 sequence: CASTSLSGRHEQYF. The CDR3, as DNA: TGTGCCAGCACCTCCCTCTCGGGGAGGCACGAGCAGTACTTC.

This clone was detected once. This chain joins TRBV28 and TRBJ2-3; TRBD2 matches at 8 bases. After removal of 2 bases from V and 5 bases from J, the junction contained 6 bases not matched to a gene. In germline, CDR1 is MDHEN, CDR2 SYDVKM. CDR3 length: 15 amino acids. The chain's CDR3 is CASSLAGGRGDTQYF. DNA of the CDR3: TGTGCCAGCAGTTTAGCGGGAGGTCGGGGAGATACGCAGTATTTT.

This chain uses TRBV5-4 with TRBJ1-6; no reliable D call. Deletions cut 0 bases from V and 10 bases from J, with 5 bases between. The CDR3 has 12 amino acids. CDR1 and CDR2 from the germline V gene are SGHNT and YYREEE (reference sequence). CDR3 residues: CASSLDGSPLHF. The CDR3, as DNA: TGTGCCAGCAGCTTGGACGGGTCACCCCTCCACTTT.

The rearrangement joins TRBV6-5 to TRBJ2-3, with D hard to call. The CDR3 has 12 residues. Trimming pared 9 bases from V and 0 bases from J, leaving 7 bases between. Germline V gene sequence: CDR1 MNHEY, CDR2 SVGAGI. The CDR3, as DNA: TGTGCCAGTGGCGGTAGCACAGATACGCAGTATTTT. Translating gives CASGGSTDTQYF.

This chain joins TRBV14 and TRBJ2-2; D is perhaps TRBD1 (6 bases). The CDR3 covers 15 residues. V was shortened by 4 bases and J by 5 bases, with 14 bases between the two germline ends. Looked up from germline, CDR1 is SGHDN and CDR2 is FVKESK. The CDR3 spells CASSRDYRATGELFF. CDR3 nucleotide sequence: TGTGCCAGCAGCCGAGATTACAGGGCAACCGGGGAGCTGTTTTTT.

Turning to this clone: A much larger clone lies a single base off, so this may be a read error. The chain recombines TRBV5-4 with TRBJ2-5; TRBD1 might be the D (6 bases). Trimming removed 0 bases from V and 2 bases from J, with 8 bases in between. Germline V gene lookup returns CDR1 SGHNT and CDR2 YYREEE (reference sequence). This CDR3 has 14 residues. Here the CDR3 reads CASSLGTEQETQYF. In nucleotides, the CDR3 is TGTGCCAGCAGCTTGGGGACAGAGCAAGAGACCCAGTACTTC.

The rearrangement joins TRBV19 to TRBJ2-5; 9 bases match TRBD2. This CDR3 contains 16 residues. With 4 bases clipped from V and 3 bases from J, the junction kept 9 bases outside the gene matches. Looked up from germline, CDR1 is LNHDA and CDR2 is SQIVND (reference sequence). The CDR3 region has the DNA TGTGCCAGTAGTACCAGGCGGCTAGCGGGGAAAGAGACCCAGTACTTC. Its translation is CASSTRRLAGKETQYF.

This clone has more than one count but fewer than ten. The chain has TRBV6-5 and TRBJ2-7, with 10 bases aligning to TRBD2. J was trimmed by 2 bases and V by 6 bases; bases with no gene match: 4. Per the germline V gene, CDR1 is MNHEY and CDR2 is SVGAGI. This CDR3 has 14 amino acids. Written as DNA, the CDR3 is TGTGCCAGCAGACTCCTAGCGGGAGCCTACGAGCAGTACTTC. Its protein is CASRLLAGAYEQYF.

The CDR3 DNA reads TGTGCCAGCAGCCCCCGGGACAGGCCGAGTCCCCCTGAAAAACTGTTTTTT. Its translation: CASSPRDRPSPPEKLFF. The J gene is TRBJ1-4, the V gene TRBV7-9; 8 nucleotides align to TRBD1. The germline CDR1 and CDR2 sequences are SEHNR and FQNEAQ (reference sequence). Trimming removed 5 bases from V and 7 bases from J; junction bases left unmatched: 15. There are 17 residues in the CDR3.